The 25 T cell receptor beta chains reported below all come from one sample, sequenced in a study of beta chain features in type 1 diabetes. The study reverse transcribed the entire isolated RNA, so it sequenced expressed TCRB transcripts. Sequenced by immunoSEQ multiplex PCR; TCRdb stores in-frame clones only, minus some. The repertoire holds 400,000 to 450,000 clones, approximately 15% seen once, with about 0.04% in the top ten. Sequencing was performed on naive CD4+ T cells from blood. The receptors come from a man in his thirties or forties in good health.

There are a few counts of this clone. This chain connects TRBV29-1 to TRBJ2-2; tentatively, D is TRBD2 (5 bases). Trimming took 4 bases from V and 6 from J, leaving 9 bases between them. Germline V gene data show CDR1 as SQVTM and CDR2 as ANQGSEA. This CDR3 is 12 amino acids long. DNA for the CDR3: TGCAGCGTTGCTCAAGCGGCCGGGGAGCTGTTTTTT. As protein: CSVAQAAGELFF.

This clone was recorded a few times. Written as DNA, the CDR3 is TGTGCCAGCACGAGGGCAGGGCGGACCGGGGAGCTGTTTTTT. This encodes CASTRAGRTGELFF. This chain uses TRBV6-5 with TRBJ2-2; D may be TRBD1 or TRBD2 (5 bases each). Per the germline V gene, CDR1 is MNHEY and CDR2 is SVGAGI. V lost 7 bases and J 5 bases, leaving 14 bases between the germline ends. The CDR3 sequence is 14 residues long.

The gene calls are TRBV5-1 and TRBJ1-6; no clear D. Germline V CDR1 and CDR2: SGHRS, YFSETQ. The ends were cut back, 1 base at V and 10 bases at J, with 9 bases in the middle. The CDR3 is 13 amino acids. The CDR3 loop is CASSLWVASPLHF. The DNA for the CDR3 is TGCGCCAGCAGCTTGTGGGTGGCCTCACCCCTCCACTTT.

This chain connects TRBV16 to TRBJ1-1, with a weak D call TRBD1 (5 bases). The germline gives CDR1 KGHSY, CDR2 FQNENV. The ends were cut back, 1 base at V and 6 bases at J, with 12 bases in the middle. The CDR3 spans 14 residues. CDR3 DNA sequence: TGTGCCAGCAGCCAATTTCAGGGTACCTCTGAAGCTTTCTTT. Protein product: CASSQFQGTSEAFF.

This chain joins TRBV10-3 and TRBJ2-1; D call uncertain. Trimming shortened V by 5 bases and J by 4 bases, and 15 bases separated the two germline ends. Germline CDR1 is ENHRY and CDR2 is SYGVKD. The CDR3 is 15 amino acids. CDR3 loop: CAISPHGSGYNEQFF. In DNA, the CDR3 is TGTGCCATCAGTCCGCACGGGTCAGGTTACAATGAGCAGTTCTTC.

This clone was counted at least ten times. The gene calls are TRBV25-1 and TRBJ2-7; D gene unclear. Germline V CDR1 and CDR2: MGHDK, SYGVNS. Trimming shortened V by 4 bases and J by 4 bases, and 8 bases separated the two germline ends. This CDR3 region has 12 residues. This chain's CDR3 is CASSVTVYEQYV. The CDR3, as DNA: TGTGCCAGCAGTGTCACCGTATACGAGCAGTACGTC.

The CDR3 is CASSSRTGRLTF. As DNA, the CDR3 is TGTGCCAGCAGCTCGCGGACAGGCCGCCTCACCTTC. This chain connects TRBV7-3 to TRBJ1-2; the match to TRBD1 covers 7 bases. V dropped 4 bases and J dropped 13; count of bases not matched to a gene: 9. Germline loops: CDR1 SGHTA, CDR2 FQGTGA. The CDR3 is made up of 12 amino acids.

V and J are TRBV7-9 and TRBJ1-5; a possible D gene is TRBD1 (6 bases). Per the germline V gene, CDR1 is SEHNR and CDR2 is FQNEAQ (reference sequence). Trimming removed 5 bases at V and 8 bases at J, with 16 bases between. The CDR3 covers 14 residues. The CDR3 region has the DNA TGTGCCAGCAGCCAAACAGGGAGGTTGGAGCCCCAGCATTTT. Translation gives CASSQTGRLEPQHF.

This clone was found a few times. This rearrangement joins TRBV6-6 to TRBJ2-4; D may be TRBD1 (6 bases). The CDR3 is made up of 15 amino acids. V was shortened by 5 bases and J by 0 bases, with 11 bases between the two germline ends. CDR1 and CDR2 from the germline V gene are MNHNY and SVGAGI (reference sequence). DNA for the CDR3: TGTGCCAGCAGTGAGACAGGACTAGCCAAAAACATTCAGTACTTC. This codes for CASSETGLAKNIQYF.

This sequence joins TRBV4-3 and TRBJ2-2; TRBD2 is a possible D gene (5 bases). V lost 4 bases, J lost 3 bases, and 12 bases lay in between. The CDR3 has 15 residues. Per the germline V gene, CDR1 is LGHNA and CDR2 is YSLEER. CDR3 sequence: CASSLRVFDTGELFF. CDR3 DNA sequence: TGCGCCAGCAGCCTGAGGGTTTTTGACACCGGGGAGCTGTTTTTT.

J is TRBJ2-5 and V is TRBV7-2; 11 bases line up with TRBD2. Per the germline V gene, CDR1 is SGHTA and CDR2 is FQGNSA. J was trimmed by 4 bases and V by 2 bases; bases with no gene match: 12. CDR3 length: 18 residues. The CDR3 coding sequence is TGTGCCAGCAGCTTACGCGGGCTAGCGGGGGGCCCGCCAGAGACCCAGTACTTC. Translating gives CASSLRGLAGGPPETQYF.

The CDR3 nucleotides are TGTGCCAGCTCACCAGGTCTAGCGCAAGAGACCCAGTACTTC. This gives the protein CASSPGLAQETQYF. The V call is TRBV18, the J call TRBJ2-5; D may be TRBD2 (6 bases). Trimming stripped 2 bases from V and 2 bases from J, with 9 bases between. This CDR3 contains 14 residues. Germline loops: CDR1 KGHSH, CDR2 LQKENI.

Points on this clone: The sample holds other DNA sequences that translate to the same CDR3. The chain links TRBV19 to TRBJ1-2; D remains ambiguous. The V and J ends lost 9 bases and 5 bases respectively, with 4 bases between them. This CDR3 contains 9 residues. From germline, CDR1 is LNHDA and CDR2 SQIVND (reference sequence). The chain's CDR3 is CASGYGYTF. The DNA for the CDR3 is TGTGCCAGCGGATATGGCTACACCTTC.

This clone appeared a few times. The V gene is TRBV29-1, the J gene TRBJ2-3, with TRBD2 identical over 12 bases. The CDR3 consists of 14 residues. Per the germline V gene, CDR1 is SQVTM and CDR2 is ANQGSEA. The ends lost 6 bases at V and 9 bases at J; junction bases unmatched: 10. CDR3 sequence reads: CSVLTSGGRNTQYF. CDR3 DNA sequence: TGCAGCGTCCTGACTAGCGGGGGCCGTAACACGCAGTATTTT.

This rearrangement joins TRBV29-1 to TRBJ2-2; possible D gene TRBD2, 6 bases. The CDR3 spans 12 residues. The ends were cut back, 4 bases at V and 5 bases at J, with 8 bases in the middle. Germline lookup yields CDR1 SQVTM and CDR2 ANQGSEA. CDR3 in amino acids: CSVVADTGELFF. The CDR3 DNA sequence: TGCAGCGTTGTAGCGGATACCGGGGAGCTGTTTTTT.

This rearrangement joins TRBV9 to TRBJ2-1; TRBD2 matches at 10 bases. The CDR3 is 16 residues long. After removal of 6 bases from V and 10 bases from J, the junction contained 16 bases not matched to a gene. Germline V lookup: CDR1 SGDLS, CDR2 YYNGEE. The CDR3 DNA reads TGTGCCAGCACCCCCACCAGAAGCGGGGGGGCTGAGGAGCAGTTCTTC. Its protein product is CASTPTRSGGAEEQFF.

The genes are TRBV5-6 and TRBJ2-1, with no clear D. Germline V CDR1 and CDR2: SGHDT, YYEEEE. Trimming left V 1 base short and J 10 bases short, with 6 bases between. This CDR3 contains 11 residues. CDR3 amino acids: CASSLNLEQFF. The CDR3 DNA reads TGTGCCAGCAGCTTGAACCTCGAGCAGTTCTTC.

This rearrangement joins TRBV28 to TRBJ2-4; a weak D match, TRBD1 (5 bases). CDR1 MDHEN and CDR2 SYDVKM come from the germline V gene. V dropped 7 bases and J dropped 4 bases, with 14 bases sitting between them. The CDR3 has 14 amino acids. The chain's CDR3 is CASTLGDSKNIQYF. CDR3 DNA sequence: TGTGCCAGCACCTTAGGCGACAGTAAAAACATTCAGTACTTC.

This clone was observed a handful of times. The rearrangement links TRBV11-3 to TRBJ2-1; 7 nucleotides line up with TRBD1. Germline CDR1 SGHNT, CDR2 YENEEA. The CDR3 length is 15 residues. Losses at the gene ends were 2 bases for V and 5 bases for J; bases not matched to a gene: 6. The CDR3 DNA sequence: TGTGCCAGCAGCTTAAGGCTTAGGGGGCACAATGAGCAGTTCTTC. Encoded protein: CASSLRLRGHNEQFF.

V gene TRBV7-9 combines with J gene TRBJ1-1; D is undetermined. Germline V gene lookup returns CDR1 SEHNR and CDR2 FQNEAQ (reference sequence). Trimming pared 4 bases from V and 6 bases from J, leaving 12 bases between. The CDR3 has 13 residues. The CDR3 nucleotides read TGTGCCAGCAGCTCGCCCCGACAATCTGAAGCTTTCTTT. Its protein is CASSSPRQSEAFF. Full variable domain (rest looked up from reference TRBV7-9 and TRBJ1-1): DTGVSQNPRHKITKRGQNVTFRCDPISEHNRLYWYRQTLGQGPEFLTYFQNEAQLEKSRLLSDRFSAERPKGSFSTLEIQRTEQGDSAMYLCASSSPRQSEAFFGQGTRLTVV.

This clone has at least ten counts. The V and J genes are TRBV10-3 and TRBJ2-7, with D uncertain. This CDR3 contains 11 residues. V was cut by 8 bases and J by 6 bases, with 11 bases left in between. Germline V gives CDR1 ENHRY, CDR2 SYGVKD. The CDR3 region is CAIGTPGEQYV. The CDR3 DNA reads TGTGCCATCGGAACGCCAGGCGAGCAGTACGTC.

This clone was detected only a few times. The chain uses TRBV29-1 and TRBJ1-1, with unresolved D. Looked up from germline, CDR1 is SQVTM and CDR2 is ANQGSEA. This CDR3 has 12 amino acids. The CDR3 protein is CSAIWGNTEAFF. The CDR3 bases are TGCAGTGCTATCTGGGGGAACACTGAAGCTTTCTTT.

This chain connects TRBV28 to TRBJ2-5; 9 bases fit TRBD1. The CDR3 has 15 residues. The J segment lost 5 bases and the V segment lost 5 bases, leaving 9 bases of the junction unmatched. From germline, CDR1 is MDHEN and CDR2 SYDVKM. The DNA of the CDR3 is TGTGCCAGCAGTCCACGACAGGGGGGAATGGAGACCCAGTACTTC. Translating gives CASSPRQGGMETQYF.

This clone came up a few times. V usage is TRBV4-3 and J usage is TRBJ2-1; maybe TRBD2 (5 bases). V shed 3 bases and J shed 3 bases, with 15 bases lying between them. The CDR3 is 16 amino acids. Germline CDR1 LGHNA, CDR2 YSLEER. The CDR3 here is CASSHQEGGSYNEQFF. The CDR3 bases are TGCGCCAGCAGCCACCAAGAGGGCGGCAGCTACAATGAGCAGTTCTTC.

This clone has only a few counts. The V call is TRBV7-9, the J call TRBJ1-2; 9 bases are a match to TRBD1. The J segment lost 6 bases and the V segment lost 5 bases, leaving 7 bases of the junction unmatched. CDR3 length: 14 amino acids. Germline V gene sequence: CDR1 SEHNR, CDR2 FQNEAQ (reference sequence). The CDR3 nucleotides are TGTGCCAGCAGCCCACAGGGGGCCCCCAATGGCTACACCTTC. It yields the protein CASSPQGAPNGYTF.